These 18 T cell receptor beta chains came from one sample sequenced in a study of control samples from healthy donors and cancer patients. Here immunoSEQ multiplex PCR was the method, and the copy in TCRdb shows in-frame clones only, minus some. Here the sample spans under 65,000 clones, 80% to 90% being singletons. Sequenced sample: PBMCs. These receptors were taken from a woman aged 55 to 70 with lung cancer.

Notes on this clone: Within the sample, other DNA sequences also encode this same CDR3. The chain joins TRBV12-3 or TRBV12-4 to TRBJ2-7; TRBD1 matches at 10 bases. The CDR3 extends over 13 amino acids. V lost 3 bases, J lost 4 bases, and 0 bases stayed unmatched. For the CDR3, the DNA is TGTGCCAGCAGTTTGGGACAGGGGTACGAGCAGTACTTC. Protein: CASSLGQGYEQYF.

This chain connects TRBV2 to TRBJ1-1, with a weak D call TRBD1 (6 bases). Trimming took off 6 bases at V and 1 base at J, with 12 bases between the two ends. The V gene's germline CDR1 is SNHLY and CDR2 FYNNEI. There are 14 residues in the CDR3. CDR3 in amino acids: CASRGGARNTEAFF. The CDR3 DNA follows: TGTGCCAGCAGGGGGGGGGCGCGGAACACTGAAGCTTTCTTT.

The chain combines TRBV19 with TRBJ2-1; 11 bases fit TRBD2. Germline lookup yields CDR1 LNHDA and CDR2 SQIVND (reference sequence). Losses at the gene ends were 0 bases for V and 7 bases for J; bases not matched to a gene: 2. This CDR3 region has 15 residues. The CDR3: CASSIDTSGSNEQFF. CDR3 nucleotides: TGTGCCAGTAGTATAGATACTAGCGGGAGTAATGAGCAGTTCTTC.

The chain is built from TRBV7-8 and TRBJ1-2; 7 positions agree with TRBD1. The V gene's germline CDR1 is SGHVS and CDR2 FQNEAQ. J lost 2 bases, V lost 6 bases, and 3 bases had no gene match. CDR3 length: 13 residues. The CDR3 region is CASSPTGNYGYTF. For the CDR3, the DNA is TGTGCCAGCAGTCCGACAGGGAACTATGGCTACACCTTC.

The chain combines TRBV29-1 with TRBJ2-2; D is unresolved. The germline V gene has CDR1 SQVTM and CDR2 ANQGSEA. CDR3 length: 13 amino acids. CDR3 protein: CTGMESNTGELFF. The CDR3 nucleotides read TGCACAGGCATGGAATCGAACACCGGGGAGCTGTTTTTT.

The chain has TRBV7-2 and TRBJ1-1; 8 bases fit TRBD1. The V and J ends lost 5 bases and 5 bases, in that order; junction bases with no gene match: 10. CDR3 length: 15 residues. Germline V gives CDR1 SGHTA, CDR2 FQGNSA. The CDR3 region is CASSLLDRGGTEAFF. The CDR3 DNA reads as TGTGCCAGCAGCCTCCTAGACAGGGGCGGTACTGAAGCTTTCTTT.

The chain couples TRBV4-1 to TRBJ1-2; TRBD1 aligns across 8 bases. CDR1 is MGHRA, CDR2 YSYEKL, per germline. The CDR3 is 15 residues long. With 0 bases clipped from V and 3 bases from J, the junction kept 3 bases outside the gene matches. In DNA, the CDR3 is TGCGCCAGCAGCCAAGACAGGGGGCTCCACTATGGCTACACCTTC. Encoded protein: CASSQDRGLHYGYTF.

This chain joins TRBV5-1 and TRBJ2-2; 8 bases line up with TRBD1. Germline V CDR1 and CDR2: SGHRS, YFSETQ. The CDR3 consists of 15 residues. Losses at the gene ends were 5 bases for V and 4 bases for J; bases not matched to a gene: 7. The CDR3 nucleotides read TGCGCCAGCAGAAGGGGACAGGCGAGCACCGGGGAGCTGTTTTTT. Its protein product is CASRRGQASTGELFF.

The chain joins TRBV5-1 to TRBJ1-4; tentatively, D is TRBD1 (6 bases). Trimming took 5 bases from V and 2 from J, leaving 7 bases between them. Germline assignment: CDR1 SGHRS and CDR2 YFSETQ. CDR3 size: 13 residues. CDR3 nucleotide sequence: TGCGCCAGCAGGGACAGCACTAATGAAAAACTGTTTTTT. It codes for CASRDSTNEKLFF. The whole variable domain, remainder taken from reference TRBV5-1 and TRBJ1-4, is KAGVTQTPRYLIKTRGQQVTLSCSPISGHRSVSWYQQTPGQGLQFLFEYFSETQRNKGNFPGRFSGRQFSNSRSEMNVSTLELGDSALYLCASRDSTNEKLFFGSGTQLSVL.

V usage is TRBV13 and J usage is TRBJ2-1; no definite D call. This CDR3 has 14 amino acids. Trimming cost V 5 bases and J 5 bases, with 13 bases left between them. Germline assignment: CDR1 PRHDT and CDR2 FYEKMQ (reference sequence). The DNA for the CDR3 is TGTGCCAGCAGCCCACAGACCGGTGACAATGAGCAGTTCTTC. Its translation: CASSPQTGDNEQFF.

This sequence joins TRBV11-2 and TRBJ1-1; perhaps TRBD1 as D (6 bases). V lost 4 bases and J lost 4, with 16 bases in between. There are 15 residues in the CDR3. Germline V lookup: CDR1 SGHAT, CDR2 FQNNGV. Written as DNA, the CDR3 is TGTGCCAGCAGCTATAGCATATCAGGGGCCACTGAAGCTTTCTTT. Residues: CASSYSISGATEAFF.

The rearrangement uses TRBV2 and TRBJ1-1; D perhaps matches TRBD1 (5 bases). The CDR3 runs to 13 residues. The V and J ends lost 7 bases and 1 base respectively, with 10 bases between them. Germline V gene data show CDR1 as SNHLY and CDR2 as FYNNEI. CDR3 protein: CASTGEGNTEAFF. The CDR3 nucleotides read TGTGCCAGCACGGGGGAGGGGAACACTGAAGCTTTCTTT.

This clone appeared a few times. The genes are TRBV4-2 and TRBJ1-4; no reliable D call. V lost 4 bases and J 8 bases, leaving 8 bases between the germline ends. Per the germline V gene, CDR1 is LGHNA and CDR2 is YNFKEQ. This CDR3 spans 12 amino acids. The CDR3 nucleotides are TGTGCCAGCAGCCTCCCCCAGGAAAAACTGTTTTTT. It yields the protein CASSLPQEKLFF.

The V gene is TRBV5-1, the J gene TRBJ2-7; D may match TRBD1 or TRBD2 (5 bases each). The V end lost 1 base, the J end lost 0 bases, and 14 bases lay between the germline ends. The germline V gene has CDR1 SGHRS and CDR2 YFSETQ. The CDR3 loop spans 16 amino acids. CDR3: CASSLRGIGSSYEQYF. CDR3 nucleotides: TGCGCCAGCAGCTTGAGGGGTATTGGGAGCTCCTACGAGCAGTACTTC.

This clone is a singleton in its sample. V usage is TRBV11-2 and J usage is TRBJ1-3; weak D call: TRBD1 (6 bases). V lost 5 bases and J 1 base, leaving 12 bases between the germline ends. This CDR3 spans 15 amino acids. Per germline, CDR1 SGHAT and CDR2 FQNNGV. DNA of the CDR3: TGTGCCAGCAGCCGTTACAGGGTTTCTGGAAACACCATATATTTT. It translates to CASSRYRVSGNTIYF.

The gene calls are TRBV6-1 and TRBJ1-4, with D uncertain. The CDR3 runs to 18 residues. Germline assignment: CDR1 MNHNS and CDR2 SASEGT. V was shortened by 4 bases and J by 7 bases, with 25 bases between the two germline ends. This CDR3 reads CASSAQQFHRNWGEKLFF. Here the CDR3 DNA reads TGTGCCAGCAGTGCACAACAATTTCACCGCAACTGGGGTGAAAAACTGTTTTTT.

This clone was observed a handful of times. The chain is built from TRBV7-8 and TRBJ1-5; 7 bases fit TRBD1. Unmatched junction bases numbered 9, after V lost 5 bases and J lost 5 bases. Germline loops: CDR1 SGHVS, CDR2 FQNEAQ. This CDR3 region has 15 residues. The CDR3 sequence is CASSPIDRDHQPQHF. CDR3 bases: TGTGCCAGCAGCCCAATAGACAGGGACCATCAGCCCCAGCATTTT.

This chain uses TRBV7-6 with TRBJ1-5; possible D gene TRBD1, 6 bases. The CDR3 totals 16 residues. Germline V lookup: CDR1 SGHVS, CDR2 FNYEAQ. V gave up 1 base and J gave up 1 base, with 11 bases separating them. The CDR3 DNA reads as TGTGCCAGCAGCTTAGAAGTGACAGGAAGCAATCAGCCCCAGCATTTT. It codes for CASSLEVTGSNQPQHF.